Presented here are 19 T cell receptor beta chains from one specimen sequenced in a study of cytomegalovirus exposure and HLA in healthy donors. 13 Jbeta primers and 60 Vbeta primers were used for the PCR. Data came from immunoSEQ multiplex PCR; TCRdb stores just in-frame clones and leaves some out. Among around 120,000 clones listed, around a tenth were seen once. The sequenced sample was PBMCs. These receptor sequences come from a man younger than 40 in good health and CMV-seronegative.

This clone was observed a few times. The chain carries TRBV7-6 and TRBJ2-1; TRBD2 aligns across 12 bases. Germline CDR1 and CDR2: SGHVS and FNYEAQ. The CDR3 extends over 15 amino acids. V gave up 1 base and J gave up 6 bases; unmatched junction bases: 1. The CDR3: CASSLELAGGNEQFF. The CDR3, as DNA: TGTGCCAGCAGCTTAGAACTAGCGGGAGGCAATGAGCAGTTCTTC.

Only a few counts were recorded for this clone. The chain joins TRBV21-1 to TRBJ2-3; TRBD2 was called by the table and not checked on the DNA. TRBV21-1 constitutes a pseudogene. The CDR3 sequence is 12 residues long. The DNA for the CDR3 is TGTGCCAGCAGGATCCGACTAGATACGCAGTATTTT. Amino acid sequence: CASRIRLDTQYF.

This chain uses TRBV5-6 with TRBJ2-7; 9 bases align to TRBD1. J gave up 3 bases and V 3 bases, and 4 bases lay outside the gene matches. The germline gives CDR1 SGHDT, CDR2 YYEEEE. This CDR3 spans 14 amino acids. The CDR3, as DNA: TGTGCCAGCAGCTCGGGACAGGGAAGCTACGAGCAGTACTTC. Amino acids: CASSSGQGSYEQYF.

This clone was found a few times. V and J are TRBV7-9 and TRBJ1-4; TRBD1 aligns across 10 bases. V dropped 3 bases and J dropped 8; count of bases not matched to a gene: 3. The CDR3 totals 14 residues. Germline CDR1 is SEHNR and CDR2 is FQNEAQ (reference sequence). The CDR3, as DNA: TGTGCCAGCAGCTTCGGGACAGGGGACGAAAAACTGTTTTTT. Translation: CASSFGTGDEKLFF. The full variable domain, in which reference TRBV7-9 and TRBJ1-4 provide the parts outside the CDR3, is DTGVSQNPRHKITKRGQNVTFRCDPISEHNRLYWYRQTLGQGPEFLTYFQNEAQLEKSRLLSDRFSAERPKGSFSTLEIQRTEQGDSAMYLCASSFGTGDEKLFFGSGTQLSVL.

The rearrangement joins TRBV11-3 to TRBJ2-7; D is possibly TRBD1 (5 bases). The length of the CDR3 is 15 residues. The V gene's germline CDR1 is SGHNT and CDR2 YENEEA. Trimming shortened V by 0 bases and J by 7 bases, and 16 bases separated the two germline ends. CDR3 DNA: TGTGCCAGCAGCTTAGATCTAGGGGTCGGAAAGGAGCAGTACTTC. The encoded protein is CASSLDLGVGKEQYF.

A single count supports this clone. The genes are TRBV11-3 and TRBJ2-7; 8 bases align to TRBD2. Losses at the gene ends were 5 bases for V and 3 bases for J; bases not matched to a gene: 3. This CDR3 is built from 13 residues. Germline V gene data show CDR1 as SGHNT and CDR2 as YENEEA. In nucleotides, the CDR3 is TGTGCCAGCAGCCATACTAGCGGCTACGAGCAGTACTTC. This codes for CASSHTSGYEQYF.

There are a few counts of this clone. The chain recombines TRBV27 with TRBJ2-7, with D maybe TRBD1 (5 bases). The CDR3 runs 13 residues. Germline V gives CDR1 MNHEY, CDR2 SMNVEV (reference sequence). V shed 3 bases and J shed 2 bases, with 8 bases lying between them. The DNA of the CDR3 is TGTGCCAGCAGTTTTTCCAGGGCCTACGAGCAGTACTTC. Translating it yields CASSFSRAYEQYF.

A few counts support this clone. The chain employs TRBV5-1 and TRBJ2-1; no clear D. CDR1 SGHRS and CDR2 YFSETQ come from the germline V gene. V was shortened by 1 base and J by 5 bases, with 19 bases between the two germline ends. CDR3 length equals 17 residues. As DNA, the CDR3 is TGCGCCAGCAGCTTGCCCTCCCTACGTATTACTAACAATGAGCAGTTCTTC. Translating gives CASSLPSLRITNNEQFF.

The chain links TRBV10-3 to TRBJ2-1; the match to TRBD2 covers 7 bases. The CDR3 loop spans 16 amino acids. Germline trimming cut 4 bases from V and 0 bases from J; bases unmatched to any gene: 6. Germline CDR1 ENHRY, CDR2 SYGVKD. The CDR3: CAISAPGLISYNEQFF. CDR3 sequence (DNA): TGTGCCATCAGTGCCCCGGGACTAATCTCCTACAATGAGCAGTTCTTC.

The table lists this clone with a few counts. The genes are TRBV10-2 and TRBJ2-3; 7 bases map to TRBD2. CDR1 and CDR2 (germline): WSHSY, SAAADI. The J segment lost 6 bases and the V segment lost 4 bases, leaving 10 bases of the junction unmatched. The CDR3 runs 15 residues. CDR3 region: CASSGGRGSGDTQYF. In DNA form, the CDR3 reads TGCGCCAGCAGTGGGGGTCGCGGGAGTGGGGATACGCAGTATTTT.

The V gene is TRBV6-1, the J gene TRBJ1-2; the match to TRBD1 covers 7 bases. Germline V gene sequence: CDR1 MNHNS, CDR2 SASEGT. The CDR3 is made up of 13 amino acids. Trimming at V came to 2 bases and at J to 7 bases, leaving 4 bases not matched to a gene. The CDR3 region has the DNA TGTGCCAGCAGTGAAATACACAGGGGTGGCTACACCTTC. Its translation is CASSEIHRGGYTF.

The chain is built from TRBV5-6 and TRBJ2-7; D unclear. Trimming cost V 9 bases and J 1 base, with 14 bases left between them. Germline lookup yields CDR1 SGHDT and CDR2 YYEEEE. The CDR3 contains 13 residues. The CDR3 nucleotides are TGTGCCACGAGACCTGGCGGATCCTACGAGCAGTACTTC. Its protein is CATRPGGSYEQYF.

The chain recombines TRBV4-2 with TRBJ1-5; 7 bases map to TRBD1. The CDR3 is 16 amino acids. Germline-derived CDR1 and CDR2 are LGHNA and YNFKEQ. V shed 8 bases, J shed 0 bases, and the junction held 10 bases outside the gene matches. The CDR3 DNA is TGTGCCAGCCGCTTGACAGGGTTCGATAGCAATCAGCCCCAGCATTTT. Its protein product is CASRLTGFDSNQPQHF.

V gene TRBV5-6 combines with J gene TRBJ1-2, with D perhaps matching TRBD1 (6 bases). The CDR3 sequence is 14 residues long. Trimming took off 2 bases at V and 2 bases at J, with 10 bases between the two ends. Per germline, CDR1 SGHDT and CDR2 YYEEEE. The CDR3 nucleotides read TGTGCCAGCAGCTTAGACGACAGGAACTATGGCTACACCTTC. As protein: CASSLDDRNYGYTF.

This clone appeared a few times. The chain uses TRBV18 and TRBJ2-7, with 8 bases that match TRBD1. Losses at the gene ends were 2 bases for V and 1 base for J; bases not matched to a gene: 10. The CDR3 is made up of 17 amino acids. Per the germline V gene, CDR1 is KGHSH and CDR2 is LQKENI. CDR3 amino acids: CASSPSSGGGRSYEQYF. The CDR3 region has the DNA TGTGCCAGCTCACCATCATCAGGGGGCGGTAGGTCCTACGAGCAGTACTTC.

The V and J genes are TRBV5-8 and TRBJ1-5, with D possibly TRBD1 on 5 matching bases. This CDR3 is built from 17 residues. Trimming took off 2 bases at V and 2 bases at J, with 17 bases between the two ends. Germline CDR1 SGHTS, CDR2 YDEGEE. The CDR3 nucleotides read TGTGCCAGCAGCTTTGGGGGGACCACCATAGGCAATCAGCCCCAGCATTTT. It is translated as CASSFGGTTIGNQPQHF.

The V gene is TRBV30, the J gene TRBJ2-1, with 7 bases lining up with TRBD1. From germline, CDR1 is GTSNPN and CDR2 SVGIG (reference sequence). The CDR3 totals 14 residues. Trimming took 1 base from V and 5 from J; bases not matched to a gene: 5. In DNA form, the CDR3 reads TGTGCCTGGAGTGCGGGACAGCCAAACAATGAGCAGTTCTTC. It yields the protein CAWSAGQPNNEQFF.

This clone was detected only a few times. V and J are TRBV29-1 and TRBJ1-4; D might be TRBD1 (5 bases). V lost 0 bases to trimming and J lost 7 bases, with 15 bases between them. The CDR3 consists of 15 residues. In germline, CDR1 is SQVTM, CDR2 ANQGSEA. The CDR3 region is CSVEDLKGRREKLFF. DNA of the CDR3: TGCAGCGTTGAAGATCTGAAGGGGAGGCGTGAAAAACTGTTTTTT.

This clone was detected only a few times. V and J are TRBV5-6 and TRBJ2-3; TRBD2 matches at 7 bases. From germline, CDR1 is SGHDT and CDR2 YYEEEE. The CDR3 has 15 amino acids. Trimming took 0 bases from V and 0 from J; bases not matched to a gene: 1. This CDR3 reads CASSLDSGSTDTQYF. The CDR3, as DNA: TGTGCCAGCAGCTTGGATAGCGGGAGCACAGATACGCAGTATTTT.